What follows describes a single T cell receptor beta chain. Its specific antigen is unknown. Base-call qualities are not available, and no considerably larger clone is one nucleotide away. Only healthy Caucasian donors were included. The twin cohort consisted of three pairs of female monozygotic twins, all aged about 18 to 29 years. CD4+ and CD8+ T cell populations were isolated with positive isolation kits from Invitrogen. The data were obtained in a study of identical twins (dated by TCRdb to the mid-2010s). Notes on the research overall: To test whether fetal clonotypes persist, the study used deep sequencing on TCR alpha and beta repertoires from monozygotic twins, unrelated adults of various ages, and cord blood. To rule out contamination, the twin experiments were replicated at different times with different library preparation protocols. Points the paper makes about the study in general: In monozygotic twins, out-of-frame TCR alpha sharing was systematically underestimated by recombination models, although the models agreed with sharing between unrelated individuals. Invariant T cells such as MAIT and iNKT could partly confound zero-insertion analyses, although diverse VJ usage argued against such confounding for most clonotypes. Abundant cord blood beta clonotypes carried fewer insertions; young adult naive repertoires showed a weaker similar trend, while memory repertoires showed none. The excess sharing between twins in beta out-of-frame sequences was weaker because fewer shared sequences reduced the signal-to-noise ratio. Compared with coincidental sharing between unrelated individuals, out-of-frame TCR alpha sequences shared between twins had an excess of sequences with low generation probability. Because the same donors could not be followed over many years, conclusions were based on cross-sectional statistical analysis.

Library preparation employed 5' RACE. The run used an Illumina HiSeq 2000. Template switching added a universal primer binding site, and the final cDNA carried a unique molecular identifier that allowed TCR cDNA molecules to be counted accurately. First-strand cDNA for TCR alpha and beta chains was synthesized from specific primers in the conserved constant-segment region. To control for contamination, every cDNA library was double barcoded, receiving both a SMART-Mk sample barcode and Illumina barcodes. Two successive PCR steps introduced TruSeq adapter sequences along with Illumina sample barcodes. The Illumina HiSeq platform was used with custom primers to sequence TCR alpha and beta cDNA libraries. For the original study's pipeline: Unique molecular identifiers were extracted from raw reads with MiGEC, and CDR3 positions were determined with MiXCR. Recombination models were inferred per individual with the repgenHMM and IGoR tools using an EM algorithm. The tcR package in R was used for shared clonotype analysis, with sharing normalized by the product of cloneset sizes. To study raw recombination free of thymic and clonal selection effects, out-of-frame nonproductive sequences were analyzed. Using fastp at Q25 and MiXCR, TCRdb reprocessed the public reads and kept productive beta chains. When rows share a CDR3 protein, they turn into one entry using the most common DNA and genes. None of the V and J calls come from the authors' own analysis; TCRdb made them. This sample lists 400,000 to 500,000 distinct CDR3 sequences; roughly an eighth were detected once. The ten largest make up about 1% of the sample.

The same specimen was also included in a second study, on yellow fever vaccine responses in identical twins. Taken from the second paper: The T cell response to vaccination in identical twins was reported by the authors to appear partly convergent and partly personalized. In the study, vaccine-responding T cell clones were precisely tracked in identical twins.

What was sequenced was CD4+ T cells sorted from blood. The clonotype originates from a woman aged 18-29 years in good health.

The CDR3 corresponds to CASSLRASPLHF. The nucleotide sequence is TGTGCCAGCAGTCTCAGGGCTTCACCCCTCCACTTT. The V and J genes are TRBV27 and TRBJ1-6; 5 matching bases give a weak D call of TRBD1. Its CDR3 holds 12 amino acids, cysteine through phenylalanine. Only the CDR3 part of the read is kept: 36 bases, read in frame from the first base. CDR1 MNHEY and CDR2 SMNVEV were looked up in the germline V gene (reference sequence). Trimming takes 5 bases from V and 9 bases from J, and the germline ends sit 8 bases apart.